This T cell receptor beta chain was sequenced in a study of OX40 agonist ivuxolimab in advanced cancers. With regard to the full study: Ivuxolimab was an agonistic, fully human IgG2 monoclonal antibody directed against OX40 (CD134), a costimulatory receptor. Peripheral TCRbeta sequencing aimed to test whether ivuxolimab altered TCR sequence diversity and caused clonal T-cell expansion. Partial responses were achieved by three dose-escalation patients, of whom one had hepatocellular carcinoma and two had cutaneous melanoma. Of the approximately 54 patients in dose escalation, about 20 had hepatocellular carcinoma, some 15 had melanoma, 9 had renal cell carcinoma and 9 had head and neck cancer. The dose-escalation cohort was 82.7% male with a mean age of about 58 years, ranging from about 23 to 85. Patients were allowed to have had prior anti-PD-1, anti-PD-L1 or anti-CTLA-4 therapy, and roughly two fifths of the dose-escalation patients had been treated with checkpoint inhibitors. The paper reports the monotherapy dose-escalation portion (N ≈ 52 patients) of the phase I ivuxolimab trial. Intravenous ivuxolimab was administered to patients every 2 weeks at six dose levels: 0.01, 0.1, 0.3, 1.5, 3 and 10 mg/kg. Summary of the overall study and its limitations: In partial responders in the 0.1-3.0 mg/kg groups, normalized peripheral clonal expansion was found to be among the lowest, especially among CD8+ T cells. At doses of 0.1 to 3.0 mg/kg, clonal expansion of both CD4+ and CD8+ blood T cells was observed from baseline to week 6. The antigen specificity of the peripheral T cells that underwent clonal expansion was not determined. Low levels of normalized T-cell clonal expansion were also seen in some patients who did not respond. After ivuxolimab, expanded clones were on average more numerous among CD8+ T cells than among CD4+ T cells.

On this clone itself: There is no known antigen for this receptor. No much larger clonotype is one base removed from it; base qualities were not supplied.

The CDR3, from cysteine to phenylalanine, totals 16 residues. The sequence is cut down to CDR3 DNA, 48 bases in frame from base 1. From the germline V gene, CDR1 is MDHEN and CDR2 is SYDVKM. Relative to germline, V is 6 bases shorter and J is 1 base shorter, with 13 bases between their ends. For sequencing of the TCRbeta CDR3 region, genomic DNA was extracted from the sorted cells. The immunoSEQ Assay was used to sequence the TCRbeta CDR3 regions. The table comes from immuneACCESS by way of TCRdb, which keeps in-frame sequences with V and J called. Part of the clones is missing from these tables; in studies checked, under half for an unresolved V gene and the rest for unknown reasons. Across this sample there are almost 35,000 clones, with 65% to 80% seen only once. About a tenth of the sample rests with the top ten. Patients with a history of autoimmune disease or receiving systemic immunosuppression were excluded from the trial. In every dose cohort, peripheral blood was drawn for TCR sequencing at baseline, cycle 4 day 1, and cycle 7 day 1. The samples were taken from a phase I, first-in-human, multicenter, open-label dose-escalation trial of ivuxolimab. Adults with locally advanced or metastatic head and neck squamous cell, hepatocellular, melanoma or renal cell carcinoma were enrolled in the trial. CD4+ and CD8+ T cells were sorted separately from peripheral blood before TCR sequencing.

Here the sequenced sample was CD4+ or CD8+ T cells sorted from blood, taken in a trial of the OX40 agonist ivuxolimab. This receptor was identified in an adult with an advanced solid tumor such as melanoma, head and neck, liver or kidney cancer. The chain links TRBV28 with TRBJ2-6; the D region possibly corresponds to TRBD1 (6 bases align). The nucleotide sequence reads as follows: TGTGCCAGCAGCCAGGGGTCTCGGTCTGGGGCCAACGTCCTGACTTTC. It is translated as CASSQGSRSGANVLTF.